Listed below are T cell receptor beta chains from one sample, sequenced in a study of T cells in Graves' hyperthyroidism and ophthalmopathy. TCRdb itself ran the multiplex PCR reads through MiXCR, one entry per CDR3 protein. This table has about 350,000 distinct CDR3 sequences, around a sixth appearing once. The sequenced sample consisted of blood. These TCRs come from a woman aged 40 to 50 with Graves' ophthalmopathy. CDR3s include the opening cysteine and the closing phenylalanine or tryptophan. D genes are given only for firm matches. Clone size is given for some rows only: seen once, a few or many times, or a class if the clone is expanded.

abundance: -
j_gene: TRBJ2-1
d_gene: -
v_gene: TRBV12-5
CDR3nt: TGTGCTAGTGGTTTGGGCGGACTTCCCCCCCTCAATGATCAGTTCTTC
CDR3aa: CASGLGGLPPLNDQFF

abundance: many
j_gene: TRBJ2-5
d_gene: TRBD2
v_gene: TRBV28
CDR3nt: TGTGCCAGCAGTTTACGGGGAGGGTCCCAAGAGACCCAGTACTTC
CDR3aa: CASSLRGGSQETQYF

abundance: few
j_gene: TRBJ1-1
d_gene: TRBD1
v_gene: TRBV7-2
CDR3nt: TGTGCCAGCAGCTTAAGGGGACAGGGGGGGGCTTTCTTT
CDR3aa: CASSLRGQGGAFF

abundance: -
j_gene: TRBJ2-5
d_gene: -
v_gene: TRBV9
CDR3nt: TGTGCCAGCAGCGTAGGGACCATGGGATCAGAGACCCAGTACTTC
CDR3aa: CASSVGTMGSETQYF

abundance: many
j_gene: TRBJ2-2
d_gene: -
v_gene: TRBV2
CDR3nt: TGTGCCAGCAGTGAAGCCCCTGAGAGGGTCAGGACCGGGGAGCTGTTTTTT
CDR3aa: CASSEAPERVRTGELFF

abundance: few
j_gene: TRBJ1-2
d_gene: -
v_gene: TRBV27
CDR3nt: TGTGCCAGCAGTTTATCCGCTTTTAAGGTTTCGGATGGCTACACCTTC
CDR3aa: CASSLSAFKVSDGYTF

abundance: many
j_gene: TRBJ1-5
d_gene: -
v_gene: TRBV19
CDR3nt: TGTGCCAGTAGTCTTGGGACATCTAGTCAGCCCCAGCATTTT
CDR3aa: CASSLGTSSQPQHF

abundance: -
j_gene: TRBJ1-2
d_gene: -
v_gene: TRBV19
CDR3nt: TGTGCCAGTAGTATCGGTGAGGGGCGGAATGGCTACACCTTC
CDR3aa: CASSIGEGRNGYTF

abundance: many
j_gene: TRBJ2-7
d_gene: -
v_gene: TRBV11-2
CDR3nt: TGTGCCAGCAGCCAGATTCGACTCGGCGGGGTATTCCCTTACGAGCAGTACTTC
CDR3aa: CASSQIRLGGVFPYEQYF

abundance: many
j_gene: TRBJ2-7
d_gene: TRBD2
v_gene: TRBV5-1
CDR3nt: TGCGCCAGCAGCTCGGATGTGACTAGCGGCCCCTACGAGCAGTACTTC
CDR3aa: CASSSDVTSGPYEQYF

abundance: once
j_gene: TRBJ2-7
d_gene: -
v_gene: TRBV19
CDR3nt: TGTGCCAGTAGTATCTCGGGGCCTAGCTCCTACGAGCAGTACTTC
CDR3aa: CASSISGPSSYEQYF

abundance: many
j_gene: TRBJ1-5
d_gene: -
v_gene: TRBV7-8
CDR3nt: TGTGCCAGCAGCTTAGCCCGGCATTATAGCAATCAGCCCCAGCATTTT
CDR3aa: CASSLARHYSNQPQHF

abundance: many
j_gene: TRBJ1-1
d_gene: -
v_gene: TRBV2
CDR3nt: TGTGCCAGCAGCGCTCGACAGGTTCAGAACACTGAAGCTTTCTTT
CDR3aa: CASSARQVQNTEAFF

abundance: many
j_gene: TRBJ2-5
d_gene: TRBD2
v_gene: TRBV29-1
CDR3nt: TGCAGCGTCGAAGTAGCGGGAGGGAGGGAGACCCAGTACTTC
CDR3aa: CSVEVAGGRETQYF

abundance: many
j_gene: TRBJ1-5
d_gene: -
v_gene: TRBV7-8
CDR3nt: TGTGCCAGCAGCCCCCGTCGGGGGGGTCAGCCCCAGCATTTT
CDR3aa: CASSPRRGGQPQHF

abundance: few
j_gene: TRBJ2-7
d_gene: -
v_gene: TRBV28
CDR3nt: TGTGCCAGCACCCGAGAAAGGCAGGTGTACGAGCAGTACTTC
CDR3aa: CASTRERQVYEQYF

abundance: many
j_gene: TRBJ2-2
d_gene: TRBD2
v_gene: TRBV11-2
CDR3nt: TGTGCCAGCAGTCATTGGACTAGCGGGAAAACCGGGGAGCTGTTTTTT
CDR3aa: CASSHWTSGKTGELFF

abundance: -
j_gene: TRBJ2-6
d_gene: -
v_gene: TRBV19
CDR3nt: TGTGCCAGTAGATTTCACCCGACAGGTCCCTCTGGGGCCAACGTCCTGACTTTC
CDR3aa: CASRFHPTGPSGANVLTF

abundance: many
j_gene: TRBJ1-2
d_gene: TRBD1
v_gene: TRBV27
CDR3nt: TGTGCCAGCAGTTTTGCAAGGACAGGGAGCTATGGCTACACCTTC
CDR3aa: CASSFARTGSYGYTF

abundance: many
j_gene: TRBJ2-4
d_gene: -
v_gene: TRBV7-2
CDR3nt: TGTGCCAGCAGCGTTCCGGGACACCAAAACATTCAGTACTTC
CDR3aa: CASSVPGHQNIQYF

abundance: -
j_gene: TRBJ2-7
d_gene: TRBD1
v_gene: TRBV5-1
CDR3nt: TGCGCCAGCAGCTTGGGAGGATGGACAGGTGGGATCTACGAGCAGTACTTC
CDR3aa: CASSLGGWTGGIYEQYF

abundance: few
j_gene: TRBJ1-5
d_gene: TRBD1
v_gene: TRBV24-1
CDR3nt: TGTGCCACCAGTGGAAGGACAGGGGGACAATATAGCAATCAGCCCCAGCATTTT
CDR3aa: CATSGRTGGQYSNQPQHF

abundance: few
j_gene: TRBJ1-1
d_gene: TRBD1
v_gene: TRBV11-1
CDR3nt: TGTGCCAGCAGCTGGACAGGGGCCCAGAACACTGAAGCTTTCTTT
CDR3aa: CASSWTGAQNTEAFF

abundance: -
j_gene: TRBJ2-7
d_gene: -
v_gene: TRBV19
CDR3nt: TGTGCCAGTAGGGGAGCCACCTACGAGCAGTACTTC
CDR3aa: CASRGATYEQYF

abundance: many
j_gene: TRBJ2-7
d_gene: TRBD1
v_gene: TRBV6-5
CDR3nt: TGTGCCAGCAGTTACCCGGAACAGGGGCACTACGAGCAGTACTTC
CDR3aa: CASSYPEQGHYEQYF

abundance: many
j_gene: TRBJ1-1
d_gene: -
v_gene: TRBV4-3
CDR3nt: TGCGCCAGCAGCCAAGATCACGGGACAATTAACACTGAAGCTTTCTTT
CDR3aa: CASSQDHGTINTEAFF

abundance: many
j_gene: TRBJ2-7
d_gene: -
v_gene: TRBV20-1
CDR3nt: TGCAGTGCTAGGACGGGAGTTCGCCACGAGCAGTACTTC
CDR3aa: CSARTGVRHEQYF

abundance: -
j_gene: TRBJ1-1
d_gene: -
v_gene: TRBV10-3
CDR3nt: TGTGCCATCAGTGCTACCAGGGGAACTAACACTGAAGCTTTCTTT
CDR3aa: CAISATRGTNTEAFF

abundance: few
j_gene: TRBJ1-5
d_gene: TRBD1
v_gene: TRBV12-3/TRBV12-4
CDR3nt: TGTGCCAGCATCCCGGGGACAGGCTATAGCAATCAGCCCCAGCATTTT
CDR3aa: CASIPGTGYSNQPQHF